This TCR beta chain appears in the sequencing data of a study of blood T cell repertoires in COVID-19. Trimming removed 0 bases from V and 0 bases from J; junction bases left unmatched: 14. The CDR3 sequence is 20 residues long. CDR1 and CDR2 from the germline V gene are KGHSH and LQKENI. The repertoire was sequenced with immunoSEQ multiplex PCR; TCRdb's copy has only in-frame clones and lacks some. The table lists roughly 150,000 clones, approximately 95% of them singletons. This clonotype was sampled from a woman aged 55 to 70 with COVID-19, enrolled during active disease. J is TRBJ2-7 and V is TRBV18; 10 bases are a match to TRBD1. Sample: peripheral blood. CDR3 amino acids: CASSPPRSGGTGDSSYEQYF. In DNA form, the CDR3 reads TGTGCCAGCTCACCACCGCGCTCCGGTGGGACAGGGGATAGCTCCTACGAGCAGTACTTC.